This T cell receptor beta chain was sequenced for a study of blood T cell repertoires in COVID-19. In the study overall: The United States, Italy and Spain were the sources of the acute and convalescent COVID-19 samples. PBMCs, B-cell-depleted T cells, or T cells provided the cDNA or gDNA that made up the material.

Authors' data handling: Nucleated cell counts were estimated from reference gene primer amplification. TCRdb's table, derived via immunoSEQ multiplex PCR, lists solely in-frame clones and lacks some. V, J and clone size are taken as reported in that table, and D and trimming were inferred from the DNA itself. The sample carries 30,000 to 40,000 clones, about 84% recorded once. The CDR3 is 16 residues long. V lost 5 bases to trimming and J lost 3 bases; unmatched junction nucleotides: 10. From germline, CDR1 is SEHNR and CDR2 FQNEAQ (reference sequence). This TCR derives from a man aged 70-80 years with COVID-19, enrolled during active disease. Source material: peripheral blood. This chain joins TRBV7-9 and TRBJ2-3, with 8 nucleotides matching TRBD2. CDR3 residues: CASSAFAGGITDTQYF. The CDR3 region has the DNA TGTGCCAGCAGCGCTTTCGCGGGAGGAATAACAGATACGCAGTATTTT.